This entry lists 22 T cell receptor beta chains sequenced from one sample in a study of neurological immune-mediated disorders. TCRdb re-analysed the 5' RACE reads in MiXCR, keeping a single row per CDR3 protein. The sample carries 50,000 to 80,000 distinct CDR3 sequences, around 3.7% recorded once. The sequenced material came from PBMCs. Every receptor here comes from a man in his forties or fifties with multiple sclerosis.

In its sample, this clonotype was seen many times. The chain has TRBV20-1 and TRBJ2-1; D not certain. Germline CDR1 DFQATT, CDR2 SNEGSKA (reference sequence). V gave up 3 bases and J gave up 0 bases, with 15 bases separating them. CDR3 length: 16 amino acids. CDR3 residues: CSASVYSRSSYNEQFF. Here the CDR3 DNA reads TGCAGTGCTAGCGTATACAGCCGCAGCTCCTACAATGAGCAGTTCTTC.

This clonotype was seen many times. This chain joins TRBV4-1 and TRBJ2-5, with 10 positions matching TRBD2. Per the germline V gene, CDR1 is MGHRA and CDR2 is YSYEKL. This CDR3 region has 16 residues. With 4 bases clipped from V and 2 bases from J, the junction kept 7 bases outside the gene matches. CDR3 DNA sequence: TGCGCCAGCAGCCCCGGTGGTAGCGGGGGGCAAGAGACCCAGTACTTC. The encoded protein is CASSPGGSGGQETQYF.

This clonotype came up many times. The chain has TRBV5-1 and TRBJ2-5, with 12 bases lining up with TRBD2. The CDR3 has 18 amino acids. Germline V CDR1 and CDR2: SGHRS, YFSETQ. With 0 bases clipped from V and 2 bases from J, the junction kept 8 bases outside the gene matches. The CDR3 sequence is CASSLVSSGGAEQETQYF. The CDR3 DNA sequence: TGCGCCAGCAGCTTGGTGTCTAGCGGGGGGGCCGAGCAAGAGACCCAGTACTTC.

Concerning this clonotype itself: A much larger clonotype is one base distant, so this may be a read error. The gene calls are TRBV12-3 or TRBV12-4 and TRBJ2-5, with D maybe TRBD1 (5 bases). The CDR3 extends over 13 amino acids. The CDR3 sequence: CASSDSTQENQYF. In DNA, the CDR3 is TGTGCCAGCAGCGACAGTACACAAGAGAACCAGTACTTC.

Worth noting for this clonotype: This sequence may be a read error, since a much larger clone differs from it by one base. CDR3 loop: CAISESNADSSYNEQFF. The CDR3 DNA follows: TGTGCCATCAGTGAGTCGAATGCGGACAGCTCCTACAATGAGCAGTTCTTC. The V call is TRBV10-3, the J call TRBJ2-1, with D possibly being TRBD1 (6 bases). V was clipped by 0 bases and J by 0 bases, with 12 bases between them. Germline V CDR1 and CDR2: ENHRY, SYGVKD. The CDR3 is 17 amino acids.

The chain recombines TRBV10-3 with TRBJ1-5; D is unresolved. V lost 3 bases and J 5 bases, leaving 11 bases between the germline ends. Germline V gives CDR1 ENHRY, CDR2 SYGVKD. This CDR3 contains 14 residues. The CDR3 loop reads CAISEGQVDQPQHF. The CDR3 region has the DNA TGTGCCATCAGTGAAGGGCAGGTGGATCAGCCCCAGCATTTT.

This clonotype was picked up many times. V is TRBV11-2 and J is TRBJ1-1; 8 bases fit TRBD1. The CDR3 length is 12 residues. Germline CDR1 and CDR2: SGHAT and FQNNGV. Trimming took 1 base from V and 10 from J; bases not matched to a gene: 2. The CDR3 here is CASSLGQGAAFF. The CDR3 nucleotides are TGTGCCAGCAGCTTAGGCCAGGGGGCAGCTTTCTTT.

This clonotype was counted ten times or more. The rearrangement links TRBV25-1 to TRBJ1-5, with 9 bases fitting TRBD1. Germline V CDR1 and CDR2: MGHDK, SYGVNS. Germline trimming cut 6 bases from V and 0 bases from J; bases unmatched to any gene: 15. The CDR3 spans 19 residues. The CDR3 protein is CASSLEPGDRENSNQPQHF. The CDR3 region has the DNA TGTGCCAGCAGCTTAGAACCCGGGGACAGGGAAAATAGCAATCAGCCCCAGCATTTT.

This clonotype appeared many times. The chain is built from TRBV4-2 and TRBJ2-3, with TRBD1 matching 9 bases. Trimming removed 4 bases from V and 7 bases from J; junction bases left unmatched: 6. The CDR3 sequence is 14 residues long. Germline CDR1 is LGHNA and CDR2 is YNFKEQ. CDR3 nucleotide sequence: TGTGCCAGCAGCCCGACAGGGGGGAAGAATACGCAGTATTTT. It is translated as CASSPTGGKNTQYF.

This clonotype has only a few counts. A read error may be the cause here, since a much bigger clone is one base away. The chain employs TRBV25-1 and TRBJ2-7, with D perhaps matching TRBD2 (6 bases). The length of the CDR3 is 12 residues. CDR1 is MGHDK and CDR2 is SYGVNS in the germline V gene. Written as DNA, the CDR3 is TGTGACAGTGGGGACTCAGTCTACGAGCAGTACTTC. The encoded protein is CDSGDSVYEQYF.

This clonotype was counted ten times or more. The chain is built from TRBV20-1 and TRBJ1-2; TRBD1 agrees at 7 bases. Germline CDR1 reads DFQATT; CDR2 reads SNEGSKA (reference sequence). CDR3 size: 13 residues. The V segment lost 3 bases and the J segment 5 bases; nucleotides outside the gene matches: 6. CDR3 sequence: CSASNTGDYGYTF. The DNA of the CDR3 is TGCAGTGCTAGCAATACAGGGGATTATGGCTACACCTTC.

This clonotype was found many times. The chain couples TRBV21-1 to TRBJ2-3; TRBD2 is the table's D call and was not checked against the DNA. TRBV21-1 is recorded as a pseudogene. The CDR3 is 15 amino acids. CDR3 sequence: CASSVAGGYSHTQYF. CDR3 sequence (DNA): TGTGCCAGCAGTGTAGCGGGGGGTTACTCTCATACGCAGTATTTT.

Many counts were recorded for this clonotype. The chain joins TRBV3-1 to TRBJ1-2, with D maybe TRBD1 (6 bases). Germline V gives CDR1 LGHDT, CDR2 YNNKEL (reference sequence). The CDR3 sequence is 14 residues long. V shed 4 bases and J shed 4 bases, with 13 bases lying between them. CDR3 protein: CASSLRTGAYGYTF. DNA of the CDR3: TGTGCCAGCAGCCTTAGGACGGGGGCCTATGGCTACACCTTC.

This clonotype was detected many times. The genes are TRBV5-1 and TRBJ2-2; TRBD2 matches at 7 bases. In germline, CDR1 is SGHRS, CDR2 YFSETQ. The V segment lost 8 bases and the J segment 4 bases; nucleotides outside the gene matches: 11. The CDR3 extends over 15 amino acids. The CDR3 region has the DNA TGCGCCAGTGCCTCATCACGGGGGGTCACCGGGGAGCTGTTTTTT. The encoded protein is CASASSRGVTGELFF.

This clonotype was recorded at least ten times. The CDR3 reads CASSSGQGNEQFF. The CDR3 nucleotides are TGTGCCAGCAGCTCTGGACAGGGCAATGAGCAGTTCTTC. This chain joins TRBV7-7 and TRBJ2-1; TRBD1 agrees at 8 bases. This CDR3 has 13 amino acids. V gave up 4 bases and J gave up 6 bases; unmatched junction bases: 2. Germline-derived CDR1 and CDR2 are SSHAT and FNYEAQ (reference sequence).

This clonotype has at least ten counts. The rearrangement links TRBV15 to TRBJ2-1; 9 nucleotides agree with TRBD2. The CDR3 consists of 16 residues. From germline, CDR1 is LNHNV and CDR2 YYDKDF (reference sequence). The V and J ends lost 6 bases and 7 bases, in that order; junction bases with no gene match: 13. The CDR3 here is CATSIFSGGELNEQFF. The CDR3 DNA is TGTGCCACCAGTATTTTTAGCGGGGGAGAGTTGAATGAGCAGTTCTTC.

This clonotype occurred many times. This chain joins TRBV12-3 or TRBV12-4 and TRBJ1-1; a possible D gene is TRBD1 (6 bases). V gave up 3 bases and J gave up 4 bases, with 9 bases separating them. The CDR3 loop spans 13 amino acids. The CDR3 spells CASSFKGGTEAFF. In DNA form, the CDR3 reads TGTGCCAGCAGTTTCAAGGGGGGCACTGAAGCTTTCTTT.

This clonotype was seen at least ten times. The chain joins TRBV11-3 to TRBJ2-7; D is possibly TRBD2 (5 bases). This CDR3 has 15 residues. The V gene lost 5 bases and the J gene lost 3 bases, with 17 bases spanning the gap. The V gene's germline CDR1 is SGHNT and CDR2 YENEEA. CDR3 DNA: TGTGCCAGCAGCCCGCGGGTCACCGATTGCTACGAGCAGTACTTC. It specifies CASSPRVTDCYEQYF.

This clonotype was seen at least ten times. The rearrangement uses TRBV20-1 and TRBJ1-1; maybe TRBD1 (6 bases). This CDR3 comprises 13 residues. V lost 5 bases, J lost 3 bases, and 13 bases lay in between. CDR1 and CDR2 from the germline V gene are DFQATT and SNEGSKA (reference sequence). CDR3 amino acids: CSAFQYRDTEAFF. The CDR3 nucleotides read TGCAGTGCTTTCCAGTACAGGGACACTGAAGCTTTCTTT.

This clonotype has a count of ten or more. The rearrangement joins TRBV7-9 to TRBJ2-7, with a weak D call TRBD2 (6 bases). V lost 1 base to trimming and J lost 4 bases, with 14 bases between them. This CDR3 comprises 15 residues. Germline V gene lookup returns CDR1 SEHNR and CDR2 FQNEAQ (reference sequence). This chain's CDR3 is CASSLVGGLGYEQYF. The CDR3 nucleotides read TGTGCCAGCAGCTTAGTAGGAGGGCTCGGGTACGAGCAGTACTTC.

This clonotype was counted many times. The J gene is TRBJ2-2, the V gene TRBV11-3; 9 nucleotides match TRBD1. This CDR3 has 13 amino acids. With V trimmed by 6 bases and J by 6 bases, 2 bases remained unmatched. Germline CDR1 is SGHNT and CDR2 is YENEEA. CDR3 sequence: CASRQGAAGELFF. CDR3 DNA sequence: TGTGCCAGCAGACAGGGGGCCGCCGGGGAGCTGTTTTTT. Using reference TRBV11-3 and TRBJ2-2 for the parts outside the CDR3, the full variable domain is EAGVVQSPRYKIIEKKQPVAFWCNPISGHNTLYWYLQNLGQGPELLIRYENEEAVDDSQLPKDRFSAERLKGVDSTLKIQPAELGDSAVYLCASRQGAAGELFFGEGSRLTVL.

At least ten counts were recorded for this clonotype. The genes are TRBV5-1 and TRBJ2-1; D not resolved. Germline V gene lookup returns CDR1 SGHRS and CDR2 YFSETQ. The CDR3 contains 14 residues. The V end was cut by 1 base, the J end by 5 bases, with 10 bases between. The CDR3 loop is CASSLRVQNNEQFF. CDR3 nucleotides: TGCGCCAGCAGCTTGAGAGTACAGAACAATGAGCAGTTCTTC.